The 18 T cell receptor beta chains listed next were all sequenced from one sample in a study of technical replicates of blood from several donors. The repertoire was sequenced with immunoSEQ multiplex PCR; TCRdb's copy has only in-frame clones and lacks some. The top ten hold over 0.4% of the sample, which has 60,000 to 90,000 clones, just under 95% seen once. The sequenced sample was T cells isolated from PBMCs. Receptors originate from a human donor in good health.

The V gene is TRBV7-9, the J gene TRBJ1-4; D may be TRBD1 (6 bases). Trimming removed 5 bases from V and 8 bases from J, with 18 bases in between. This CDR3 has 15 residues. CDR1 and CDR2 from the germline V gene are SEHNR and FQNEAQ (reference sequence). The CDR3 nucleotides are TGTGCCAGCAGCCCCAACCGGGACACGGGGGAAAAACTGTTTTTT. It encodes CASSPNRDTGEKLFF.

CDR3 residues: CASRTSGSNEQFF. CDR3 DNA: TGTGCCAGCCGAACTAGCGGGAGCAATGAGCAGTTCTTC. The chain couples TRBV5-4 to TRBJ2-1; 11 bases fit TRBD2. Losses at the gene ends were 7 bases for V and 6 bases for J; bases not matched to a gene: 3. The CDR3 is 13 amino acids. In germline, CDR1 is SGHNT, CDR2 YYREEE (reference sequence).

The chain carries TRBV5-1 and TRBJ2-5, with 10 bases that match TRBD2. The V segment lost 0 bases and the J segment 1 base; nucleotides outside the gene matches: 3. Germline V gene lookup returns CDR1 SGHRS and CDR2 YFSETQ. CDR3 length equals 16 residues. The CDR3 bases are TGCGCCAGCAGCTTGGCCCCTAGCGGGAGCCAAGAGACCCAGTACTTC. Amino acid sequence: CASSLAPSGSQETQYF.

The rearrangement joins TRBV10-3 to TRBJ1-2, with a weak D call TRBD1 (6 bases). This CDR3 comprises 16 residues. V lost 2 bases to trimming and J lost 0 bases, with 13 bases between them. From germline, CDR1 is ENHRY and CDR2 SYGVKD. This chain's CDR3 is CAISEAQDSANYGYTF. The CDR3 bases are TGTGCCATCAGTGAGGCGCAGGACAGTGCTAACTATGGCTACACCTTC.

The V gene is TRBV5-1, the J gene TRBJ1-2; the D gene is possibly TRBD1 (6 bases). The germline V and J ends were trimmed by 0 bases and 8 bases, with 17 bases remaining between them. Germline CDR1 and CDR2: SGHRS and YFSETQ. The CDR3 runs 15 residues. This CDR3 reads CASSLATQGIWGYTF. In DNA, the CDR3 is TGCGCCAGCAGCTTGGCCACACAGGGAATTTGGGGCTACACCTTC.

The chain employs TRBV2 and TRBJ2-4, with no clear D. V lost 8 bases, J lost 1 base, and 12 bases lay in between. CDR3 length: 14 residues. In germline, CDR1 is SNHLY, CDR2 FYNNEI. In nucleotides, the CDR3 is TGTGCCAGCGAGGCTAGACGGGCCAAAAACATTCAGTACTTC. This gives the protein CASEARRAKNIQYF.

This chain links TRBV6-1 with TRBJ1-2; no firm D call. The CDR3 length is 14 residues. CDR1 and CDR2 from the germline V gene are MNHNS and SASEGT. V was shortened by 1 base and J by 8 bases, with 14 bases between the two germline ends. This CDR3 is CASSEVEGFGGYTF. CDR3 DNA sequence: TGTGCCAGCAGTGAAGTCGAGGGATTTGGCGGCTACACCTTC.

The CDR3 spells CAWRWGGSTDTQYF. The CDR3 DNA reads as TGTGCCTGGAGGTGGGGGGGGAGCACAGATACGCAGTATTTT. The chain uses TRBV30 and TRBJ2-3; 7 bases are a match to TRBD2. The CDR3 has 14 residues. J was trimmed by 0 bases and V by 3 bases; bases with no gene match: 3. Germline V lookup: CDR1 GTSNPN, CDR2 SVGIG (reference sequence).

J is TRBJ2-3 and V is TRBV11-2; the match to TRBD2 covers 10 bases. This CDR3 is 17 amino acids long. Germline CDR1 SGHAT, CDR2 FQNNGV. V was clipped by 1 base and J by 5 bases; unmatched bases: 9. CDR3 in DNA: TGTGCCAGCAGCTTAGGTCTAGCGGGAGCGGTTAAAGATACGCAGTATTTT. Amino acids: CASSLGLAGAVKDTQYF.

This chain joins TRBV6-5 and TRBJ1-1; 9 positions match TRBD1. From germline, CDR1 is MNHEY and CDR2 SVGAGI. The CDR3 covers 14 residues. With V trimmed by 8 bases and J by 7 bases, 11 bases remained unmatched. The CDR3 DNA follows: TGTGCCAGCGGACGGGACAGGGAGGTCGATGAAGCTTTCTTT. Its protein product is CASGRDREVDEAFF.

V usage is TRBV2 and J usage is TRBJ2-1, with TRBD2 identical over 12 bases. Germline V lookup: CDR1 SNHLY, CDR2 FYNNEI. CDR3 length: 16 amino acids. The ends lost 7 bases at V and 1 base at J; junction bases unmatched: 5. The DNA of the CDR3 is TGTGCCAGCATACGGACTAGCGGGAAATCCTACAATGAGCAGTTCTTC. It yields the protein CASIRTSGKSYNEQFF. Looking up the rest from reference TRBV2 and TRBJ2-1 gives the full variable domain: EPEVTQTPSHQVTQMGQEVILRCVPISNHLYFYWYRQILGQKVEFLVSFYNNEISEKSEIFDDQFSVERPDGSNFTLKIRSTKLEDSAMYFCASIRTSGKSYNEQFFGPGTRLTVL.

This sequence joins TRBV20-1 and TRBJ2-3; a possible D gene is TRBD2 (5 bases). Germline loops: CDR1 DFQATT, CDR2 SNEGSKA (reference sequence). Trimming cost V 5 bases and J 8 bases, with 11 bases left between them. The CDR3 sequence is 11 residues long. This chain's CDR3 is CSAGTRGTQYF. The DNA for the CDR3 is TGCAGTGCTGGTACTAGAGGTACGCAGTATTTT.

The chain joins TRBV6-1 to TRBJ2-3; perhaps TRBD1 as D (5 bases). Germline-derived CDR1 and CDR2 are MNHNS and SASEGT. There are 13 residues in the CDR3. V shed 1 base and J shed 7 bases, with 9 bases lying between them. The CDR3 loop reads CASSEERGNTQYF. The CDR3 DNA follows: TGTGCCAGCAGTGAAGAAAGGGGAAATACGCAGTATTTT.

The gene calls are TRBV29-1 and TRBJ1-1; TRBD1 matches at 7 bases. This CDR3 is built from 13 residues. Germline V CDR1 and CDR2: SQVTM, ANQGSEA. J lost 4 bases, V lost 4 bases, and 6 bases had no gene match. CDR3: CSVGQGVGTEAFF. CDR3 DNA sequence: TGCAGCGTTGGGCAGGGGGTCGGCACTGAAGCTTTCTTT.

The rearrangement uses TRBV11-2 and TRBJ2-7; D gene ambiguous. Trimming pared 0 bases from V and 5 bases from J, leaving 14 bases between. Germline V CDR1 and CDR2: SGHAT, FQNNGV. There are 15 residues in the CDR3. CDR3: CASSLEWASSNEQYF. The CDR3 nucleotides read TGTGCCAGCAGCTTAGAATGGGCGTCCAGTAACGAGCAGTACTTC.

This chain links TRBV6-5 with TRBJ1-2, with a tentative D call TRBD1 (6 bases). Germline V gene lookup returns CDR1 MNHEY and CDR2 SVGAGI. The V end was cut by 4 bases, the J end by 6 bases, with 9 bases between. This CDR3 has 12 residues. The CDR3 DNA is TGTGCCAGCAGTTCTTGGACAGATGGCTACACCTTC. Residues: CASSSWTDGYTF.

The CDR3 is CATPRGLRGEQYF. The CDR3 DNA sequence: TGTGCCACCCCCAGGGGTCTACGGGGCGAGCAGTACTTC. The chain employs TRBV21-1 and TRBJ2-7; the DNA was not compared with TRBD1, the D call given in the table. TRBV21-1 is deemed a pseudogene. The CDR3 consists of 13 residues.

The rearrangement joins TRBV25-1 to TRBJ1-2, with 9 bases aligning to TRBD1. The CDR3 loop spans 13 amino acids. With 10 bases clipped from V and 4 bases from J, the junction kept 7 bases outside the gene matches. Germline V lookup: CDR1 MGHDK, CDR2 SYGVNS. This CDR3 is CATSGTGIYGYTF. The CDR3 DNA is TGTGCCACCTCAGGGACAGGGATCTATGGCTACACCTTC.